The 29 T cell receptor beta chains below come from one sample, sequenced in a study of Ad26.COV2.S vaccination and SARS-CoV-2 variants. Produced via immunoSEQ multiplex PCR; TCRdb's table is partial and in-frame only. The data hold about 370,000 clones, with approximately 90% observed a single time. Documented treatment: roughly 18 received Ad26.COV2.S at low or high dose, single or two shots; 5 received placebo; per-sample allocation not given. Day 63 after the first vaccine or placebo injection was the time point for sampling. The source material was peripheral blood, sampled in a trial of Ad26.COV2.S vaccine versus placebo. The source is a person between 18 and 65 years old who received the Ad26.COV2.S COVID-19 vaccine or a placebo.

J is TRBJ2-3 and V is TRBV4-1, with D perhaps TRBD2 (5 bases). The germline gives CDR1 MGHRA, CDR2 YSYEKL. CDR3 length equals 15 residues. V was clipped by 2 bases and J by 2 bases, with 11 bases between them. CDR3 protein: CASSQSGINTDTQYF. As DNA, the CDR3 is TGCGCCAGCAGCCAATCGGGGATTAACACAGATACGCAGTATTTT.

The chain uses TRBV7-2 and TRBJ1-6, with 10 bases that match TRBD1. The CDR3 is 14 residues long. Germline CDR1 reads SGHTA; CDR2 reads FQGNSA. V dropped 5 bases and J dropped 9; count of bases not matched to a gene: 4. The CDR3 is CASSPGQGGSPLHF. As DNA, the CDR3 is TGTGCCAGCAGCCCAGGACAGGGGGGTTCACCCCTCCACTTT.

The rearrangement uses TRBV24-1 and TRBJ2-7; D might be TRBD1 (6 bases). V was pared by 7 bases and J by 3 bases, with 18 bases between. CDR1 and CDR2 (germline): KGHDR, SFDVKD. This CDR3 contains 15 residues. The CDR3 region has the DNA TGTGCCACCAGCACCCTCACAGGGTCGGGCTACGAGCAGTACTTC. Its protein product is CATSTLTGSGYEQYF.

This chain links TRBV12-3 or TRBV12-4 with TRBJ1-1; D gene ambiguous. This CDR3 contains 13 residues. Trimming pared 5 bases from V and 3 bases from J, leaving 10 bases between. The CDR3 DNA is TGTGCCAGCAGTACAAATCGGGACACTGAAGCTTTCTTT. Residues: CASSTNRDTEAFF.

The chain has TRBV11-2 and TRBJ1-2; D is unresolved. V lost 0 bases to trimming and J lost 8 bases, with 16 bases between them. The length of the CDR3 is 15 residues. Germline-derived CDR1 and CDR2 are SGHAT and FQNNGV. CDR3 in amino acids: CASSLDSMRAAGYTF. In DNA, the CDR3 is TGTGCCAGCAGCTTAGATAGTATGAGGGCTGCGGGCTACACCTTC. The full variable domain, with the rest looked up from reference TRBV11-2 and TRBJ1-2, is EAGVAQSPRYKIIEKRQSVAFWCNPISGHATLYWYQQILGQGPKLLIQFQNNGVVDDSQLPKDRFSAERLKGVDSTLKIQPAKLEDSAVYLCASSLDSMRAAGYTFGSGTRLTVV.

The chain carries TRBV9 and TRBJ2-3; weak D call: TRBD1 (6 bases). Trimming cost V 3 bases and J 3 bases, with 8 bases left between them. The CDR3 is made up of 13 amino acids. CDR1 and CDR2 (germline): SGDLS, YYNGEE. This CDR3 reads CASSAQGTDTQYF. The CDR3 coding sequence is TGTGCCAGCAGCGCTCAGGGGACAGATACGCAGTATTTT.

The chain links TRBV6-4 to TRBJ1-5; 9 bases match TRBD1. CDR3 length: 16 amino acids. Germline CDR1 reads MRHNA; CDR2 reads SNTAGT. The trim removed 7 bases at V and 0 bases at J, leaving 7 bases unmatched. The CDR3: CASTVRDRVSNQPQHF. In DNA, the CDR3 is TGTGCCAGCACAGTCCGGGACAGGGTTAGCAATCAGCCCCAGCATTTT.

This chain links TRBV12-3 or TRBV12-4 with TRBJ1-1; a weak D match, TRBD1 (5 bases). Deletions cut 3 bases from V and 8 bases from J, with 10 bases between. The length of the CDR3 is 12 residues. The CDR3 nucleotides read TGTGCCAGCAGTTTTTACGGGGGGGAAGCTTTCTTT. It encodes CASSFYGGEAFF.

In nucleotides, the CDR3 is TGTGCCAGCAGTACGGGGGGGTCAAACACCGGGGAGCTGTTTTTT. Translating it yields CASSTGGSNTGELFF. The chain carries TRBV7-9 and TRBJ2-2; TRBD2 matches at 8 bases. The V and J ends lost 6 bases and 2 bases, in that order; junction bases with no gene match: 5. The CDR3 runs 15 residues. The V gene's germline CDR1 is SEHNR and CDR2 FQNEAQ (reference sequence).

The chain is built from TRBV6-1 and TRBJ1-5, with unresolved D. V lost 2 bases and J 7 bases, leaving 6 bases between the germline ends. Germline loops: CDR1 MNHNS, CDR2 SASEGT. The CDR3 extends over 12 amino acids. In DNA, the CDR3 is TGTGCCAGCAGTGAACGTCGGCAGCCCCAGCATTTT. It translates to CASSERRQPQHF.

This chain links TRBV20-1 with TRBJ1-6; no clear D gene. CDR1 and CDR2 from the germline V gene are DFQATT and SNEGSKA (reference sequence). Trimming removed 3 bases from V and 7 bases from J, with 10 bases in between. This CDR3 has 13 residues. The CDR3 coding sequence is TGCAGTGCTAGTCAACTGATAAATTCACCCCTCCACTTT. Protein sequence: CSASQLINSPLHF.

On this clone: This sample also contains other DNA sequences that code for the same CDR3. The CDR3 DNA reads TGTGCCAGCAGCCAAGATGGGAACTATGGCTACACCTTC. It encodes CASSQDGNYGYTF. The rearrangement joins TRBV14 to TRBJ1-2; D remains unclear. The CDR3 has 13 amino acids. Germline V lookup: CDR1 SGHDN, CDR2 FVKESK. Trimming left V 0 bases short and J 2 bases short, with 4 bases between.

The chain combines TRBV6-5 with TRBJ1-4, with D perhaps matching TRBD1 (5 bases). The CDR3 extends over 14 amino acids. Trimming cost V 4 bases and J 10 bases, with 16 bases left between them. CDR1 is MNHEY, CDR2 SVGAGI, per germline. The CDR3 DNA is TGTGCCAGCAGTTTGGGTGGGACGTGGGGAAAACTGTTTTTT. Encoded protein: CASSLGGTWGKLFF.

The chain carries TRBV4-1 and TRBJ1-2; D remains unclear. Germline V gene lookup returns CDR1 MGHRA and CDR2 YSYEKL. Trimming took off 4 bases at V and 1 base at J, with 10 bases between the two ends. The CDR3 covers 14 residues. Written as DNA, the CDR3 is TGCGCCAGCAGCCTTTTCGGGATTAACTATGGCTACACCTTC. Protein sequence: CASSLFGINYGYTF.

This clone was picked up one time. This chain links TRBV19 with TRBJ1-5, with 8 bases lining up with TRBD1. Per germline, CDR1 LNHDA and CDR2 SQIVND (reference sequence). The J segment lost 4 bases and the V segment lost 10 bases, leaving 9 bases of the junction unmatched. This CDR3 spans 14 amino acids. CDR3 DNA sequence: TGTGCCACCGCGGACAGGGACTTAAATCAGCCCCAGCATTTT. Protein product: CATADRDLNQPQHF.

Turning to this clone: The same CDR3 arises from other DNA sequences in this sample as well. The genes are TRBV4-1 and TRBJ1-1; TRBD1 is a possible D gene (5 bases). Germline CDR1 and CDR2: MGHRA and YSYEKL. This CDR3 spans 12 amino acids. Trimming shortened V by 6 bases and J by 1 base, and 6 bases separated the two germline ends. CDR3 in DNA: TGCGCCAGCAGTCAGGGGAACACTGAAGCTTTCTTT. It is translated as CASSQGNTEAFF.

V and J are TRBV2 and TRBJ2-5, with TRBD1 as a possible D gene (7 bases). The V gene lost 4 bases and the J gene lost 4 bases, with 13 bases spanning the gap. This CDR3 has 14 residues. Germline assignment: CDR1 SNHLY and CDR2 FYNNEI. CDR3 protein: CASSVRGRGETQYF. Here the CDR3 DNA reads TGTGCCAGCAGTGTAAGGGGGCGGGGAGAGACCCAGTACTTC.

This clone came up once. The rearrangement links TRBV19 to TRBJ1-5, with 8 bases aligning to TRBD1. The junction had 9 bases not matched to a gene; V was cut back by 3 bases and J by 5 bases. The CDR3 is made up of 16 amino acids. In germline, CDR1 is LNHDA, CDR2 SQIVND (reference sequence). The CDR3 loop reads CASSIPGQGYYQPQHF. As DNA, the CDR3 is TGTGCCAGTAGTATCCCCGGACAGGGCTACTATCAGCCCCAGCATTTT.

This clone appeared a single time. The V and J genes are TRBV7-2 and TRBJ1-3; possible D gene TRBD1, 6 bases. Trimming removed 4 bases from V and 4 bases from J, with 8 bases in between. The germline CDR1 and CDR2 sequences are SGHTA and FQGNSA. CDR3 length: 13 residues. CDR3 in amino acids: CASSSRGGNTIYF. CDR3 DNA sequence: TGTGCCAGCAGCTCCAGGGGAGGAAACACCATATATTTT.

The chain joins TRBV15 to TRBJ1-1; D gene ambiguous. CDR3 length equals 14 residues. Germline CDR1 is LNHNV and CDR2 is YYDKDF (reference sequence). Trimming took 0 bases from V and 6 from J, leaving 11 bases between them. CDR3 DNA: TGTGCCACCAGCAGAGACCGCGCGAGGCCTGAAGCTTTCTTT. It yields the protein CATSRDRARPEAFF.

The chain couples TRBV12-3 or TRBV12-4 to TRBJ1-2; D might be TRBD1 (5 bases). The CDR3 is made up of 13 amino acids. With 5 bases removed from V and 8 bases from J, the gap between germline ends came to 15 bases. CDR3 nucleotide sequence: TGTGCCAGCAGTCGGGACGGAAAAGCCGGCTACACCTTC. This gives the protein CASSRDGKAGYTF.

This chain links TRBV7-2 with TRBJ1-2; D remains unclear. The CDR3 loop spans 13 amino acids. Germline V gene data show CDR1 as SGHTA and CDR2 as FQGNSA. V was trimmed by 2 bases and J by 7 bases, leaving 11 bases between them. The CDR3 loop reads CASSLSLPGGYTF. The CDR3 coding sequence is TGTGCCAGCAGCTTATCGCTTCCGGGTGGCTACACCTTC.

The gene calls are TRBV18 and TRBJ1-6; TRBD1 is a possible D gene (5 bases). V gave up 2 bases and J gave up 8 bases, with 7 bases separating them. The CDR3 is 13 amino acids. The germline gives CDR1 KGHSH, CDR2 LQKENI. The CDR3 protein is CASSPDRDSPLHF. The CDR3 coding sequence is TGTGCCAGCTCACCAGACAGAGATTCACCCCTCCACTTT. Complete variable domain (other parts from reference TRBV18 and TRBJ1-6): NAGVMQNPRHLVRRRGQEARLRCSPMKGHSHVYWYRQLPEEGLKFMVYLQKENIIDESGMPKERFSAEFPKEGPSILRIQQVVRGDSAAYFCASSPDRDSPLHFGNGTRLTVT.

As for this clone: Other nucleotide sequences from this sample produce the same CDR3. J is TRBJ2-1 and V is TRBV29-1; D gene ambiguous. V was pared by 6 bases and J by 5 bases, with 11 bases between. The CDR3 is made up of 12 amino acids. Per the germline V gene, CDR1 is SQVTM and CDR2 is ANQGSEA. Written as DNA, the CDR3 is TGCAGCGTCGCGGACGGAGACAATGAGCAGTTCTTC. Translating it yields CSVADGDNEQFF.

The rearrangement uses TRBV6-5 and TRBJ2-7, with 7 bases lining up with TRBD2. CDR3 length: 15 amino acids. Per the germline V gene, CDR1 is MNHEY and CDR2 is SVGAGI. Trimming removed 7 bases from V and 2 bases from J; junction bases left unmatched: 11. The CDR3 sequence: CASTPGTTMTYEQYF. The CDR3 coding sequence is TGTGCCAGCACCCCTGGGACTACCATGACCTACGAGCAGTACTTC.

Here the CDR3 DNA reads TGTGCCAGCAGCCGGGACCCCAGGGGGTACGAGCAGTACTTC. This gives the protein CASSRDPRGYEQYF. The chain is built from TRBV3-1 (or the pseudogene TRBV3-2) and TRBJ2-7, with 7 nucleotides matching TRBD1. From germline, CDR1 is LGHDT and CDR2 YNNKEL (reference sequence). J gave up 4 bases and V 4 bases, and 7 bases lay outside the gene matches. The CDR3 is 14 residues long.

J is TRBJ2-5 and V is TRBV5-4; possibly TRBD1 or TRBD2 for D (6 bases each). V lost 3 bases and J lost 9, with 15 bases in between. Germline CDR1 and CDR2: SGHNT and YYREEE (reference sequence). The CDR3 length is 13 residues. DNA for the CDR3: TGTGCCAGCAGCTCTCAGGGGACTGATTCCCAGTACTTC. Translated, it gives CASSSQGTDSQYF.

The J gene is TRBJ1-5, the V gene TRBV19; the D gene is possibly TRBD1 (6 bases). Looked up from germline, CDR1 is LNHDA and CDR2 is SQIVND (reference sequence). Trimming removed 4 bases at V and 0 bases at J, with 16 bases between. This CDR3 is 17 amino acids long. In DNA form, the CDR3 reads TGTGCCAGTAGTAGACAAAGGGGGGGCGATAGCAATCAGCCCCAGCATTTT. Its translation is CASSRQRGGDSNQPQHF.

The chain joins TRBV7-8 to TRBJ1-1; TRBD1 matches at 10 bases. The germline CDR1 and CDR2 sequences are SGHVS and FQNEAQ. The CDR3 has 17 residues. Unmatched junction bases numbered 8, after V lost 4 bases and J lost 0 bases. Here the CDR3 DNA reads TGTGCCAGCAGCTCCCGGGACAGGGGCCCTATGAACACTGAAGCTTTCTTT. Its protein product is CASSSRDRGPMNTEAFF.